This TCR beta chain is from a study of cytomegalovirus exposure and HLA in healthy donors. This CDR3 spans 17 amino acids. The germline V gene has CDR1 SGDLS and CDR2 YYNGEE. The V end was cut by 0 bases, the J end by 7 bases, with 22 bases between. Donors showed nominal health when sampled, although they likely had unrecorded immune exposures. A multiplex PCR was run with 60 Vbeta primers and 13 Jbeta primers. Generated by immunoSEQ multiplex PCR, the TCRdb table keeps only in-frame clones and is missing some. The repertoire holds roughly 90,000 clones, with around 84% as singletons. The gene calls are TRBV9 and TRBJ2-5; the D gene is possibly TRBD2 (6 bases). Sample: PBMCs. The origin of this receptor is a man younger than 35 in good health and CMV-seronegative. Written as DNA, the CDR3 is TGTGCCAGCAGCGTAGAGCCGGGACTCAACTGGGAGGCGACCCAGTACTTC. It is translated as CASSVEPGLNWEATQYF.